This T cell receptor (beta chain) was documented in a study of blood T cell repertoires in COVID-19 (dated by TCRdb to 2018 to 2020). General notes on the study: Samples covering the acute and convalescent phases of COVID-19 were provided by collaborators in the United States, Italy and Spain. The prospective study material was composed of cDNA or gDNA derived from T cells, B-cell-depleted T cells, or PBMCs. The dataset comprised deeply sampled blood TCRbeta repertoires from subjects exposed to, actively infected with, or recovered from COVID-19. The repertoires were released in a freely available public database meant as a resource for research on the immune response to SARS-CoV-2. The samples were drawn from the first 160 participants of the ongoing ImmuneRACE study and from 1,254 subjects provided by 6 global collaborators. Sample metadata almost always included a de-identified subject ID, COVID-19 status, age in years and sex. Where available, HLA class I and class II types were taken from metadata supplied by the sample provider and were not determined by assay-based typing. The research as a whole found: The quantity of clinical and demographic metadata differed by source and by participant and was supplied without curation.

At one collaborating source in Seattle, patients were enrolled during active infection and were followed longitudinally through the course of disease. Collaborating institutions collected whole blood in K2EDTA tubes following their own protocols. For TCRbeta analysis, collaborator samples were shipped as frozen whole blood, as isolated PBMCs, or as DNA extracted from either sample type. Trimming costs V 8 bases and J 12 bases, and their ends lie 20 bases apart. The CDR3 has 12 amino acids, counting the end cysteine and phenylalanine. Only the CDR3 region is kept as DNA, spanning 36 bases read in frame from base 1. CDR1 MDHEN and CDR2 SYDVKM are derived from the germline V gene. TCRbeta CDR3 regions were amplified from genomic DNA by means of the immunoSEQ Assay, a bias-controlled multiplex PCR. Per the original workflow: Within the assay, amplification of reference gene primers was used to estimate how many nucleated cells each sample contained. To quantify the absolute abundance of each unique TCRbeta CDR3 rearrangement, sequence reads were collapsed and filtered. For each sample, productive Simpson clonality was calculated by taking the square root of Simpson's diversity index across productive rearrangements. TCRdb holds this immuneACCESS table with in-frame rearrangements only. Some clones are missing; in checked studies, unresolved V genes explain under half, and the rest has no known cause. V, J and clone size are taken as reported in that table, and D and trimming were inferred from the DNA itself. The sample table contains around 80,000 clones; only one count was recorded for approximately 80% of them. Of the sample, roughly 12% is held by the ten largest clones.

As for this clone: What antigen it recognizes has not been identified. Base qualities were left out, and no much larger clone turns up one base away.

Sequencing used peripheral blood. This TCR was recovered from a man in his forties or fifties with COVID-19, enrolled during active disease. The chain is assembled from TRBV28 and TRBJ2-7, with a tentative D gene TRBD1 over 6 matching bases. The CDR3 protein is CASYTGITGLYF. At the DNA level, the sequence is TGTGCCAGCTATACAGGGATCACAGGTCTGTACTTC.